This T cell receptor beta chain derives from a study of lymphopenia after photon versus proton radiotherapy. Of note for this clone: As yet, its antigen is unknown.

Findings and limits, study-wide: A bigger post-nadir fall in TCR diversity correlated inversely with survival time in deceased patients. Post-nadir diversity loss with photons came from oligoclonal expansion, particularly CD8+ Temra cells. Photon-treated patients lost naive T cells and TCR diversity; proton-treated stayed stable. Survival link was tested only in deceased patients; proton benefit remains a possibility.

Sequencing used immunoSEQ multiplex PCR; TCRdb keeps in-frame clones, though not all of them. The sample has 83,000 or so clones, more than 70% seen once. The CDR3 is 14 residues long. V was cut by 5 bases and J by 7 bases, with 14 bases left in between. Per germline, CDR1 SGHNT and CDR2 YENEEA. This rearrangement joins TRBV11-3 to TRBJ1-4; D not resolved. The specimen comprised peripheral blood, sampled from a patient treated with proton-based radiotherapy. The sequence derives from a man between 60 and 75 years old with pancreatic cancer. CDR3 coding DNA: TGTGCCAGCAGCGGCAGGAACCGGGGTGAAAAACTGTTTTTT. The encoded protein is CASSGRNRGEKLFF.